Listed below are T cell receptor beta chains from one sample, sequenced in a study of blood T cells in healthy people across ages. TCRdb reprocessed the 5' RACE reads with MiXCR, giving one entry per CDR3 protein. The sample lists 1.5 million to 2 million distinct CDR3 sequences; about 50% were seen once. Sequenced sample: blood. These receptors originate from a woman in her thirties or forties in good health. Each CDR3 is given with its conserved first and last residue. D genes are given only for firm matches. Expanded clones get a size class; other rows say once, few or many, or leave the size out.

CDR3 DNA	CDR3 protein	J gene	clone size	D gene	V gene
TGTGCCAGCAGCTTTACCACCGGGGAGCTGTTTTTT	CASSFTTGELFF	TRBJ2-2	.	.	TRBV7-2
TGTGCCAGCACCCCGTTTAGCGGGGGGGCCGGCGAGCAGTACTTC	CASTPFSGGAGEQYF	TRBJ2-7	.	TRBD2	TRBV27
TGTGCCAGCAGTTACCGGGACTCAGATACGCAGTATTTT	CASSYRDSDTQYF	TRBJ2-3	few	.	TRBV6-5
TGCGCCAGCAGCTTGGGACGGGACGGAGAAAAACTGTTTTTT	CASSLGRDGEKLFF	TRBJ1-4	.	.	TRBV5-1
TGTGCCACCAGTGATCCAACTCCATCTGGGGCCAACGTCCTGACTTTC	CATSDPTPSGANVLTF	TRBJ2-6	.	.	TRBV24-1
TGCAGTGCTACACGACTAGCGGGCAACCAAGAGACCCAGTACTTC	CSATRLAGNQETQYF	TRBJ2-5	few	TRBD2	TRBV20-1
TGTGCCAGCAAAGCCGGGACGGGTGTTGGAAACACCATATATTTT	CASKAGTGVGNTIYF	TRBJ1-3	.	.	TRBV28
TGTGCCAGCAGCCCCTCATGGACTAGCGGGATGGAGACCCAGTACTTC	CASSPSWTSGMETQYF	TRBJ2-5	.	TRBD2	TRBV3-1
TGCAGTGCGGGACAGGGCGGGAGGGGTGAGCAGTACTTC	CSAGQGGRGEQYF	TRBJ2-7	.	.	TRBV20-1
TGTGCCAGCAGCCCGGCCCGGACTAGGACCACAGATACGCAGTATTTT	CASSPARTRTTDTQYF	TRBJ2-3	.	TRBD2	TRBV5-4
TGTGCCAGTAGCAATTATAACAGGGGTCAGGAGACCCAGTACTTC	CASSNYNRGQETQYF	TRBJ2-5	few	TRBD1	TRBV19
TGTGCCGGTAGTGGGGGATTCATCTACAATGAGCAGTTCTTC	CAGSGGFIYNEQFF	TRBJ2-1	.	.	TRBV19
TGTGCCAGCAGCCGAGGGGCCTTTAATGAGCAGTTCTTC	CASSRGAFNEQFF	TRBJ2-1	few	.	TRBV11-1
TGTGCCAGCAGCTTTCGGACTAGCGGGGGTCACAATGAGCAGTTCTTC	CASSFRTSGGHNEQFF	TRBJ2-1	.	TRBD2	TRBV5-6
TGTGCCAGCACCCTGGGGGCCGAGCAGTACTTC	CASTLGAEQYF	TRBJ2-7	.	.	TRBV6-4
TGCGCCAGCAGCCAAGGGACTAGCGGGGCCACATTAGAGACCCAGTACTTC	CASSQGTSGATLETQYF	TRBJ2-5	.	TRBD2	TRBV4-3
TGCAGCGTTGAAACTAGGACTAGGGATGAGCAGTTCTTC	CSVETRTRDEQFF	TRBJ2-1	.	TRBD2	TRBV29-1
TGTGCCAGCAGTTACACGGGGGGCGCGTCCAAAAACATTCAGTACTTC	CASSYTGGASKNIQYF	TRBJ2-4	.	.	TRBV6-6
TGCAGTGCGCTCCCCGATAACTATGGCTACACCTTC	CSALPDNYGYTF	TRBJ1-2	.	.	TRBV20-1
TGTGCCAGCAGCTCCGGGTGGGACGAGCAGTACTTC	CASSSGWDEQYF	TRBJ2-7	few	.	TRBV7-2
TGTGCCAGCAGTTCCCTAGCGGGGGGTTATGATACGCGGTATTTT	CASSSLAGGYDTRYF	TRBJ2-3	.	TRBD2	TRBV6-5
TGCAGTGCTAGAGATTTTTACAGAGCCTACGAGCAGTACTTC	CSARDFYRAYEQYF	TRBJ2-7	.	.	TRBV20-1
TGTGCCAGCATGGGACCAACTAGCTCCTACGAGCAGTACTTC	CASMGPTSSYEQYF	TRBJ2-7	few	.	TRBV27
TGTGCCATCAGTGACAGCTCAAACACTGAAGCTTTCTTT	CAISDSSNTEAFF	TRBJ1-1	few	.	TRBV10-3
TGCGCCAGCAGCCACCAGGAGGGACAGGGTATCACTGAAGCTTTCTTT	CASSHQEGQGITEAFF	TRBJ1-1	.	TRBD1	TRBV4-1
TGCAGTGCTAGCCAGACTGTCTCGACGTACGAGCAGTACTTC	CSASQTVSTYEQYF	TRBJ2-7	few	.	TRBV20-1
TGTGCCAGCAGCCCCACACGTCAAGCTAACTATGGCTACACCTTC	CASSPTRQANYGYTF	TRBJ1-2	few	.	TRBV3-1
TGTGCCAGCAGCTTAGAAGGGGGTAGCTCCTACGAGCAGTACTTC	CASSLEGGSSYEQYF	TRBJ2-7	many	.	TRBV7-2